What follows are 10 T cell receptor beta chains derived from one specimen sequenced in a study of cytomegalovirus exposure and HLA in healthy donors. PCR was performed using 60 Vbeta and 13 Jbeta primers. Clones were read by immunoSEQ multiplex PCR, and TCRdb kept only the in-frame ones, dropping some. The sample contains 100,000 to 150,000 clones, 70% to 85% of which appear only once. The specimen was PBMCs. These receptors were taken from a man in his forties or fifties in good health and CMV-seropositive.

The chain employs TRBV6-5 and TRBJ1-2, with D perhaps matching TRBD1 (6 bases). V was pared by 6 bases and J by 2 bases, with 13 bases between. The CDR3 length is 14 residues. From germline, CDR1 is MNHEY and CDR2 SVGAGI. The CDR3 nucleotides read TGTGCCAGCAGGCGAGGGGGGGGAAACTATGGCTACACCTTC. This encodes CASRRGGGNYGYTF.

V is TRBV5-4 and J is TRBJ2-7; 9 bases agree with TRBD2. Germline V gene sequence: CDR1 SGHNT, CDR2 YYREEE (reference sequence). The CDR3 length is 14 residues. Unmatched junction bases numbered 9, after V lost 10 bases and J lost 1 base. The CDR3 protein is CAGSIAGASYEQYF. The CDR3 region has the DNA TGTGCCGGGAGTATAGCGGGAGCTTCCTACGAGCAGTACTTC.

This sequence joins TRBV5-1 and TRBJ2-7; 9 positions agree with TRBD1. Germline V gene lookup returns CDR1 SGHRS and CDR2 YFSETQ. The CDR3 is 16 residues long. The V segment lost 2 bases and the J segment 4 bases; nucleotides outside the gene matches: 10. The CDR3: CASSFEMPGQGYEQYF. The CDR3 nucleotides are TGCGCCAGCAGCTTCGAGATGCCGGGACAGGGTTACGAGCAGTACTTC.

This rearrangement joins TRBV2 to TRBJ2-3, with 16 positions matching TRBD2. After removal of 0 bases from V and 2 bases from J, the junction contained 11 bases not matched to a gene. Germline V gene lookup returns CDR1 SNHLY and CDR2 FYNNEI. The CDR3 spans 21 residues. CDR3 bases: TGTGCCAGCAGTGAAGCGCCTATGGGACTAGCGGGGGGGCGGTACACAGATACGCAGTATTTT. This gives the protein CASSEAPMGLAGGRYTDTQYF.

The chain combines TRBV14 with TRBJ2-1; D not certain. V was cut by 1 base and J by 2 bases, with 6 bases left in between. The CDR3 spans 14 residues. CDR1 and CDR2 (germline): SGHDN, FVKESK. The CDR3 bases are TGTGCCAGCAGCCAAGCATCAACCTACAATGAGCAGTTCTTC. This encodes CASSQASTYNEQFF.

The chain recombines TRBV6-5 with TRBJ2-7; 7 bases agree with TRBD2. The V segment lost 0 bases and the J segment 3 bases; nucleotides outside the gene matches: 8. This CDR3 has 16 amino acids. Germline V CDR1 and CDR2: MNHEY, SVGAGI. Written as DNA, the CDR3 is TGTGCCAGCAGTTACTCGGTTACAGGCGGGAGCTACGAGCAGTACTTC. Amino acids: CASSYSVTGGSYEQYF.

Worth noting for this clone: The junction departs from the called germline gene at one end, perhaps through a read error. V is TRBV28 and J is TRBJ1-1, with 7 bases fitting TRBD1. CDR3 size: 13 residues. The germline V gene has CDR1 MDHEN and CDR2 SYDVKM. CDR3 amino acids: CASSSGQNSEAFF. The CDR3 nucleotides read TGTGCCAGCAGTTCGGGACAGAACTCTGAAGCTTTCTTT. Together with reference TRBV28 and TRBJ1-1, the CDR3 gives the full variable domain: DVKVTQSSRYLVKRTGEKVFLECVQDMDHENMFWYRQDPGLGLRLIYFSYDVKMKEKGDIPEGYSVSREKKERFSLILESASTNQTSMYLCASSSGQNSEAFFGQGTRLTVV.

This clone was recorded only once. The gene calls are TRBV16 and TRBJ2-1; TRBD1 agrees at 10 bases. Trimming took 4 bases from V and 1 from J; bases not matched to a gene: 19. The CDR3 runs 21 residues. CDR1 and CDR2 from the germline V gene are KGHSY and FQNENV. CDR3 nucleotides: TGTGCCAGCAGCCCGCTTCCCGGGACAGGGGAGGGCGGGAGGTCCTACAATGAGCAGTTCTTC. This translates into CASSPLPGTGEGGRSYNEQFF.

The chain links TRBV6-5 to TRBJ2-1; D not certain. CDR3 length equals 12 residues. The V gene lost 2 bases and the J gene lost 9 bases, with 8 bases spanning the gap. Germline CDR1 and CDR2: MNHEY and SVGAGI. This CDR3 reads CASSYPPGEQFF. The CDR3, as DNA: TGTGCCAGCAGTTACCCTCCCGGTGAGCAGTTCTTC.

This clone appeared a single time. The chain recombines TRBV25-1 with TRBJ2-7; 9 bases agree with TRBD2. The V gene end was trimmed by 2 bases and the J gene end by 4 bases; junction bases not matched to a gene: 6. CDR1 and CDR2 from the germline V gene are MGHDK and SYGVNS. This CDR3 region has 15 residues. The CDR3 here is CASSEGGSGRYEQYF. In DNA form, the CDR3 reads TGTGCCAGCAGTGAAGGTGGTAGCGGGAGATACGAGCAGTACTTC.